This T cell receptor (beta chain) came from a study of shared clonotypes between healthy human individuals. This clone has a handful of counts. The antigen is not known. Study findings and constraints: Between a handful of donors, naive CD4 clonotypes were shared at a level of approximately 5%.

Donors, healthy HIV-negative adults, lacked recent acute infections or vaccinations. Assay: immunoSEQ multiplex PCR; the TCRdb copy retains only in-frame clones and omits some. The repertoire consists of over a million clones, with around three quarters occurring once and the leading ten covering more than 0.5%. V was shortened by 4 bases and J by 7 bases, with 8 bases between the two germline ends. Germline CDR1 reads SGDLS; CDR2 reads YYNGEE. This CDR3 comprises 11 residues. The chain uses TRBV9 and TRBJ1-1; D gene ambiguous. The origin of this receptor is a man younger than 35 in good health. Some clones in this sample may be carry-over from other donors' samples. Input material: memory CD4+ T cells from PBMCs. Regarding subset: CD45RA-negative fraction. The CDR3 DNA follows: TGTGCCAGCAGCCCCTATGGTGAAGCTTTCTTT. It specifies CASSPYGEAFF.